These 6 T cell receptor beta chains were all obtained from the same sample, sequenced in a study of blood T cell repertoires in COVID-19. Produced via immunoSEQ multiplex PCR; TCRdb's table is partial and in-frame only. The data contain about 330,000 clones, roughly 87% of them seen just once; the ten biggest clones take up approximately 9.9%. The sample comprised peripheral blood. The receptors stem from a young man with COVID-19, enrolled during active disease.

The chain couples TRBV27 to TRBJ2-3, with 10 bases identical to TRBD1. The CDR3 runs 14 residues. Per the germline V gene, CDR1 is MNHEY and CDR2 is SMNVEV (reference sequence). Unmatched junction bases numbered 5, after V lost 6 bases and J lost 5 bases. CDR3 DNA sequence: TGTGCCAGCAGCGACAGGGGGCCGGTAGATACGCAGTATTTT. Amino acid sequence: CASSDRGPVDTQYF.

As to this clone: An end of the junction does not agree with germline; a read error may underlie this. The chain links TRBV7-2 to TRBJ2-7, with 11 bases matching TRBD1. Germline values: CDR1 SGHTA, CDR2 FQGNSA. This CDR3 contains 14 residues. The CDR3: CASSLVGTGGDPLF. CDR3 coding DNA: TGTGCCAGCAGCTTAGTGGGGACAGGGGGTGATCCTCTCTTC.

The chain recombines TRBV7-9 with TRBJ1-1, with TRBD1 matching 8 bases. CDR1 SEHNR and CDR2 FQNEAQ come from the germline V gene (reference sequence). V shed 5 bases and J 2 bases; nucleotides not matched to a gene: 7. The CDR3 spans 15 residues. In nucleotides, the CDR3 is TGTGCCAGCAGCACCCACTCAGGGGGCAACACTGAAGCTTTCTTT. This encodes CASSTHSGGNTEAFF.

The CDR3: CASSPWGGGSYEQYF. The DNA for the CDR3 is TGTGCCAGCAGCCCCTGGGGGGGCGGCTCCTACGAGCAGTACTTC. The chain employs TRBV3-1 (or the pseudogene TRBV3-2) and TRBJ2-7; the D gene is possibly TRBD2 (7 bases). CDR1 and CDR2 from the germline V gene are LGHDT and YNNKEL (reference sequence). Trimming took off 4 bases at V and 0 bases at J, with 13 bases between the two ends. This CDR3 has 15 residues.

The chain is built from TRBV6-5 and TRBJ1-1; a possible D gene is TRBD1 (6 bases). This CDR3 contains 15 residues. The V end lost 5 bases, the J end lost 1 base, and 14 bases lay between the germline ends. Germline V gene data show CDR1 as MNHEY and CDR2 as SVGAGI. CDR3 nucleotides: TGTGCCAGCAGTCTACGACAGGCGTCGAACACTGAAGCTTTCTTT. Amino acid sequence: CASSLRQASNTEAFF.

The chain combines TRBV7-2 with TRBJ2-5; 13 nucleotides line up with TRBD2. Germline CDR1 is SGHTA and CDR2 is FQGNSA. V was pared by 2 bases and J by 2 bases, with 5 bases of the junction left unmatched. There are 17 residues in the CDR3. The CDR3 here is CASSLQLAGGRQETQYF. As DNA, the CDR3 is TGTGCCAGCAGCTTACAACTAGCGGGGGGGCGTCAAGAGACCCAGTACTTC.